The T cell receptor beta chain under discussion was sequenced for a study of early T cells in non-severe SARS-CoV-2 infection. At the level of the study: Chains were not paired, and sequencing was done on bulk RNA from unsorted whole blood. Findings and limits, study-wide: Using VDJdb, the matching emphasized anti-spike CD8 responses while missing private and CD4 specificities.

Unmatched junction bases numbered 6, after V lost 5 bases and J lost 7 bases. The CDR3 consists of 15 residues. Germline assignment: CDR1 KGHSH and CDR2 LQKENI. Unique molecular identifier tags were affixed to discrete cDNA molecules. MiXCR, run by TCRdb on the 5' RACE reads, gives a single entry per CDR3 protein. The table lists some 64,000 distinct CDR3 sequences, 18% of them singletons. This clonotype was detected only a few times. The antigen is undetermined. The chain joins TRBV18 to TRBJ2-1, with 12 bases fitting TRBD2. This sample comprised whole blood, obtained at baseline. The source of this sequence is an adult who was a healthcare worker with PCR-confirmed SARS-CoV-2 infection or an uninfected control (not recorded which). CDR3 nucleotides: TGTGCCAGCTCATCAACTAGCGGGAGGAATAATGAGCAGTTCTTC. It encodes CASSSTSGRNNEQFF.